These T cell receptor beta chains were read from a single sample in a study of T cells in localized non-small cell lung cancer. Repertoires were generated with immunoSEQ multiplex PCR, while TCRdb's copy carries only in-frame clones and drops some. The repertoire holds about 52,000 clones, around 84% seen once, with about 16% in the top ten. The specimen comprised PBMCs, sampled before any cancer treatment. The receptors stem from a female donor with stage II lung adenocarcinoma. Both conserved end residues are part of each CDR3. A D gene is named only where the DNA matches it firmly. Size is stated for part of the rows, as once, few or many counts, or as a class when the clone is expanded.

v_call	j_call	d_call	clone_size	cdr3_nt	cdr3_aa
TRBV5-1	TRBJ2-7	TRBD2	NA	TGCGCCAGCAGCCCTATCCCAACTAGCGGGGGGGCCACCGGGCAGTACTTC	CASSPIPTSGGATGQYF
TRBV5-1	TRBJ1-2	NA	NA	TGCGCCAGCGGCCAGTTACAAGGAAAGGGTTATGGCTACACCTTC	CASGQLQGKGYGYTF
TRBV6-5	TRBJ1-1	NA	NA	TGTGCCAGCAGGACGGTAGTTGAAGCTTTCTTT	CASRTVVEAFF
TRBV19	TRBJ1-5	NA	NA	TGTGCCAGTAGTATAGGGCAGGCAGGGAATCAGCCCCAGCATTTT	CASSIGQAGNQPQHF
TRBV10-2	TRBJ2-1	TRBD2	NA	TGCGCCAGCAACCAGGGACTAGCGGCCGGAATCTACAATGAGCAGTTCTTC	CASNQGLAAGIYNEQFF
TRBV2	TRBJ1-2	NA	NA	TGTGCCAGCAAACAGGAATATGGCTACACCTTC	CASKQEYGYTF
TRBV5-6	TRBJ2-3	NA	NA	TGTGCCAGCAGCCGCGACGCCAATACGCAGTATTTT	CASSRDANTQYF
TRBV19	TRBJ2-7	TRBD1	NA	TGTGCCAGTAGTTCGGGGGACAGGGCCTCCTACGAGCAGTACTTC	CASSSGDRASYEQYF
TRBV28	TRBJ1-2	TRBD1	NA	TGTGCCAGCAGAAGGCAGGGGGACTATGGCTACACCTTC	CASRRQGDYGYTF
TRBV6-6	TRBJ2-5	NA	once	TGTGCCAGCAGGTCGGGGATGGGGAGTGAGACCCAGTACTTC	CASRSGMGSETQYF
TRBV7-2	TRBJ2-7	NA	once	TGTGCCAGCAGCTTAGACAGGACAACCTACGAGCAGTACTTC	CASSLDRTTYEQYF
TRBV10-3	TRBJ2-3	TRBD2	few	TGTGCCATCAGTGGGCGGGGGGCAACAGATACGCAGTATTTT	CAISGRGATDTQYF
TRBV2	TRBJ1-2	NA	NA	TGTGCCAGTCGCCCGAGTGGGGCCGCTATCCGCTATGGCTACACCTTC	CASRPSGAAIRYGYTF
TRBV7-6	TRBJ1-1	NA	NA	TGTGCCAGCAGCTTGACGGGGATGAACACTGAAGCTTTCTTT	CASSLTGMNTEAFF
TRBV28	TRBJ2-7	TRBD1	NA	TGTGCCAGCATCGGACAGGGGAGGCAAGAGCAGTACTTC	CASIGQGRQEQYF
TRBV27	TRBJ1-2	TRBD1	NA	TGTGCCAGCAGTGGACAGGACTATGGCTACACCTTC	CASSGQDYGYTF
TRBV14	TRBJ2-1	NA	NA	TGTGCCAGCAGCCCGTCCTTCTACAATGAGCAGTTCTTC	CASSPSFYNEQFF
TRBV9	TRBJ2-3	TRBD2	NA	TGTGCCAGCAGCGCCCGACTAGCGGGGGGGCCCACAGATACGCAGTATTTT	CASSARLAGGPTDTQYF
TRBV7-9	TRBJ2-3	NA	NA	TGTGCCAGCAGCCCTCCCGTAGATACGCAGTATTTT	CASSPPVDTQYF
TRBV5-4	TRBJ2-3	NA	NA	TGTGCCAGCACCCCTCACAAGGGAACAGATACGCAGTATTTT	CASTPHKGTDTQYF
TRBV9	TRBJ2-2	TRBD1	NA	TGTGCCAGCAGCGTAGCTAGCAGGGGGTCGTACACCGGGGAGCTGTTTTTT	CASSVASRGSYTGELFF
TRBV7-8	TRBJ2-7	NA	NA	TGTGCCAGCAGCCACCCGGACGGGTGGATCTCCTACGAGCAGTACTTC	CASSHPDGWISYEQYF
TRBV7-2	TRBJ2-5	NA	few	TGTGCCAGCAGACCAACGAGTAGGGTTGAGACCCAGTACTTC	CASRPTSRVETQYF
TRBV30	TRBJ2-7	NA	NA	TGTGCCTGGAGTGTTTACTACGAGCAGTACTTC	CAWSVYYEQYF
TRBV7-6	TRBJ2-7	TRBD2	NA	TGTGCCAGCAGCCAGACTAGCGGGGGGGCCTTCGAGCAGTACTTC	CASSQTSGGAFEQYF
TRBV6-1	TRBJ1-2	TRBD1	NA	TGTGCCAGCTCTGTCTCAGGGGGGGGCGGCTACACCTTC	CASSVSGGGGYTF
TRBV18	TRBJ2-7	TRBD2	NA	TGTGCCAACATACTTAGCGGGACTTTTTACGAGCAGTACTTC	CANILSGTFYEQYF
TRBV14	TRBJ2-3	TRBD2	NA	TGTGCCAGCAGCCACCCCCGGCGGGGGGGCACAGATACGCAGTATTTT	CASSHPRRGGTDTQYF
TRBV2	TRBJ2-4	NA	NA	TGTGCCAGCAGTGAATGGGCCGGGGTAGCCAAAAACATTCAGTACTTC	CASSEWAGVAKNIQYF
TRBV19	TRBJ2-7	TRBD1	NA	TGTGCCAGTAGTGAATACAGGGGGCCTACCTACGAGCAGTACTTC	CASSEYRGPTYEQYF
TRBV7-6	TRBJ2-3	TRBD2	NA	TGTGCCAGCAGCTCTAACTCGGGACTAGCGGAGCAGTATTTT	CASSSNSGLAEQYF
TRBV9	TRBJ2-1	TRBD2	NA	TGTGCCAGCAGCATTGTAGCGGGGGGCTCGGGGAATGAGCAGTTCTTC	CASSIVAGGSGNEQFF
TRBV11-2	TRBJ1-4	TRBD1	NA	TGTGCCAGCAGACGAGGAGGGGGCAAGTCCCTAAGCGAAAAACTGTTTTTT	CASRRGGGKSLSEKLFF
TRBV15	TRBJ2-2	NA	NA	TGTGCCACCAGCAGAGCGGGGCCTTCCGGGGAGCTGTTTTTT	CATSRAGPSGELFF
TRBV2	TRBJ1-4	TRBD1	NA	TGTGCCAGCAAATCAGAGGGGACAGGGGGTGAAAAACTGTTTTTT	CASKSEGTGGEKLFF